This T cell receptor (beta chain) was sequenced in a study of control samples from healthy donors and cancer patients. The CDR3 has 13 amino acids. Germline lookup yields CDR1 MNHEY and CDR2 SMNVEV (reference sequence). Deletions cut 5 bases from V and 8 bases from J, with 12 bases between. Repertoires were generated with immunoSEQ multiplex PCR, while TCRdb's copy carries only in-frame clones and drops some. The data show 250,000 to 300,000 clones, 82% seen once. The clonotype comes from a woman aged 55-69 years with lung cancer. The sample was PBMCs. The genes are TRBV27 and TRBJ1-4; D perhaps matches TRBD1 (5 bases). The CDR3 DNA reads TGTGCCAGCAGTATAACCGGGGGGGAAAAACTGTTTTTT. Protein product: CASSITGGEKLFF.